This T cell receptor beta chain stems from a study of blood T cell repertoires in COVID-19. Study context: T cells, B-cell-depleted T cells, or PBMCs supplied cDNA or gDNA.

This CDR3 spans 13 amino acids. CDR1 is SGDLS, CDR2 YYNGEE, per germline. The V end was cut by 4 bases, the J end by 0 bases, with 7 bases between. In the case of this clone: Other DNA sequences in the sample encode the same CDR3.

Profiled with immunoSEQ multiplex PCR; TCRdb holds only in-frame clones, not every one. The sample shows around 190,000 clones, 85% of them seen only once. Sequencing used peripheral blood. The source is a woman at least 80 years old with acute or convalescent COVID-19. The genes are TRBV9 and TRBJ1-1; D remains unclear. As DNA, the CDR3 is TGTGCCAGCAGCACCCAGGTGAACACTGAAGCTTTCTTT. This translates into CASSTQVNTEAFF.